These 16 T cell receptor beta chains were sequenced from one sample in a study of T cells in Graves' hyperthyroidism and ophthalmopathy. What was amplified from RNA transcripts were TCR beta CDR3 regions. First-round RT-PCR targeting the TCR CDR3 was performed with the HTBI primer set. Each CDR3 protein gets one entry after TCRdb re-called the multiplex PCR reads with MiXCR. The table shows roughly 500,000 distinct CDR3 sequences, with roughly 45% occurring only once. Sample: peripheral blood or thyroid tissue (not recorded which). Every receptor here comes from an adult woman with Graves' disease, either hyperthyroidism or ophthalmopathy (not recorded which).

V usage is TRBV2 and J usage is TRBJ1-6; the D gene is possibly TRBD1 (5 bases). The germline V gene encodes CDR1 SNHLY and CDR2 FYNNEI. The CDR3 is made up of 12 amino acids. The V and J ends lost 3 bases and 10 bases respectively, with 7 bases between them. For the CDR3, the DNA is TGTGCCAGCAGTGAGGGGGACTCACCCCTCCACTTT. Translation gives CASSEGDSPLHF.

The rearrangement joins TRBV9 to TRBJ1-1; a weak D match, TRBD1 (6 bases). This CDR3 is 13 amino acids long. The V end lost 4 bases, the J end lost 8 bases, and 15 bases lay between the germline ends. The germline V gene encodes CDR1 SGDLS and CDR2 YYNGEE. The CDR3 here is CASSQDRDREAFF. For the CDR3, the DNA is TGTGCCAGCAGCCAAGATAGAGACAGGGAAGCTTTCTTT.

J is TRBJ1-5 and V is TRBV20-1; D call uncertain. With 3 bases removed from V and 7 bases from J, the gap between germline ends came to 13 bases. This CDR3 comprises 13 residues. The germline CDR1 and CDR2 sequences are DFQATT and SNEGSKA (reference sequence). CDR3 coding DNA: TGCAGTGCTAGGGAGGCGGGCTTGCAGCCCCAGCATTTT. The encoded protein is CSAREAGLQPQHF.

The V call is TRBV4-3, the J call TRBJ2-5, with D hard to call. Germline CDR1 is LGHNA and CDR2 is YSLEER. Trimming removed 5 bases from V and 5 bases from J, with 15 bases in between. CDR3 length: 14 residues. The CDR3 loop reads CASSAEHRAETQYF. DNA of the CDR3: TGCGCCAGCAGCGCCGAACACCGGGCGGAGACCCAGTACTTC.

The genes are TRBV7-9 and TRBJ2-1; D not resolved. This CDR3 region has 11 residues. The V gene lost 7 bases and the J gene lost 9 bases, with 10 bases spanning the gap. Germline CDR1 and CDR2: SEHNR and FQNEAQ (reference sequence). The CDR3 region is CASKFTGEQFF. In nucleotides, the CDR3 is TGTGCCAGCAAGTTCACCGGTGAGCAGTTCTTC.

This clonotype occurred many times. This sequence joins TRBV19 and TRBJ2-6; D is undetermined. Trimming left V 7 bases short and J 4 bases short, with 11 bases between. There are 14 residues in the CDR3. Germline loops: CDR1 LNHDA, CDR2 SQIVND (reference sequence). The CDR3 loop reads CASMVQTGANVLTF. The CDR3 nucleotides are TGTGCCAGTATGGTGCAAACCGGGGCCAACGTCCTGACTTTC.

With regard to this clonotype: Given the absence of the conserved phenylalanine or tryptophan at the CDR3 end, a read error is likely. The limits of the CDR3 on the DNA are not certain, so only TCRdb's listed CDR3 is given. This chain joins TRBV20-1 and TRBJ1-1. Germline V gene sequence: CDR1 DFQATT, CDR2 SNEGSKA (reference sequence). The CDR3 numbers 8 amino acids, ends counted. The CDR3 reads CSAREGVG.

The V gene is TRBV7-9, the J gene TRBJ1-2; D uncertain. The germline V gene encodes CDR1 SEHNR and CDR2 FQNEAQ (reference sequence). V was pared by 5 bases and J by 5 bases, with 15 bases between. This CDR3 region has 14 residues. CDR3 in amino acids: CASSHPGLQYGYTF. CDR3 nucleotides: TGTGCCAGCAGCCACCCCGGACTGCAGTATGGCTACACCTTC.

The rearrangement links TRBV7-9 to TRBJ1-1; the D is unclear. Germline lookup yields CDR1 SEHNR and CDR2 FQNEAQ (reference sequence). V shed 2 bases and J shed 5 bases, with 12 bases lying between them. The CDR3 runs to 14 residues. CDR3 loop: CASSLIRGETEAFF. CDR3 DNA sequence: TGTGCCAGCAGCTTAATCCGGGGAGAAACTGAAGCTTTCTTT.

This clonotype was detected only once. The J gene is TRBJ2-2, the V gene TRBV9; D remains ambiguous. This CDR3 contains 13 residues. V lost 3 bases to trimming and J lost 7 bases, with 10 bases between them. Germline V CDR1 and CDR2: SGDLS, YYNGEE. CDR3 bases: TGTGCCAGCAGCGCCCGAGGAAGCGGGGAGCTGTTTTTT. Amino acid sequence: CASSARGSGELFF.

V gene TRBV20-1 combines with J gene TRBJ2-7, with D possibly TRBD1 on 5 matching bases. V was trimmed by 5 bases and J by 3 bases, leaving 14 bases between them. CDR3 length: 13 residues. The V gene's germline CDR1 is DFQATT and CDR2 SNEGSKA (reference sequence). CDR3 amino acids: CSARSTGDYEQYF. Written as DNA, the CDR3 is TGCAGTGCTCGGAGCACAGGTGACTACGAGCAGTACTTC.

The chain couples TRBV30 to TRBJ2-5, with D uncertain. The CDR3 has 13 residues. V gave up 4 bases and J gave up 2 bases, with 11 bases separating them. Germline CDR1 and CDR2: GTSNPN and SVGIG (reference sequence). The CDR3 bases are TGTGCCTGGATACTCGCGGAACAAGAGACCCAGTACTTC. Its translation: CAWILAEQETQYF.

The V call is TRBV7-6, the J call TRBJ1-1, with D unresolved. Germline assignment: CDR1 SGHVS and CDR2 FNYEAQ. CDR3 length: 19 amino acids. Trimming took 1 base from V and 0 from J, leaving 21 bases between them. CDR3 DNA: TGTGCCAGCAGCTTAGAACCATCGGTGGAGACCCACATGAACACTGAAGCTTTCTTT. Translating gives CASSLEPSVETHMNTEAFF.

This chain uses TRBV15 with TRBJ1-6; D possibly corresponds to TRBD1 (5 bases). This CDR3 comprises 13 residues. With 4 bases removed from V and 7 bases from J, the gap between germline ends came to 8 bases. The V gene's germline CDR1 is LNHNV and CDR2 YYDKDF (reference sequence). The CDR3: CATSTKGNSPLHF. CDR3 DNA sequence: TGTGCCACCAGCACGAAGGGGAATTCACCCCTCCACTTT. The full variable domain, in which reference TRBV15 and TRBJ1-6 provide the parts outside the CDR3, is DAMVIQNPRYQVTQFGKPVTLSCSQTLNHNVMYWYQQKSSQAPKLLFHYYDKDFNNEADTPDNFQSRRPNTSFCFLDIRSPGLGDTAMYLCATSTKGNSPLHFGNGTRLTVT.

In this sample, this clonotype turned up once. The chain couples TRBV11-2 to TRBJ2-1; 10 nucleotides agree with TRBD2. Germline V gene data show CDR1 as SGHAT and CDR2 as FQNNGV. The CDR3 is made up of 13 amino acids. Losses at the gene ends were 8 bases for V and 7 bases for J; bases not matched to a gene: 5. In nucleotides, the CDR3 is TGTGCCAGCGGACGGACTAGCGGAAATGAGCAGTTCTTC. Amino acids: CASGRTSGNEQFF. Complete variable domain (other parts from reference TRBV11-2 and TRBJ2-1): EAGVAQSPRYKIIEKRQSVAFWCNPISGHATLYWYQQILGQGPKLLIQFQNNGVVDDSQLPKDRFSAERLKGVDSTLKIQPAKLEDSAVYLCASGRTSGNEQFFGPGTRLTVL.

This clonotype was observed a handful of times. V gene TRBV20-1 combines with J gene TRBJ2-2; no definite D call. The ends were cut back, 0 bases at V and 5 bases at J, with 7 bases in the middle. Germline lookup yields CDR1 DFQATT and CDR2 SNEGSKA (reference sequence). The CDR3 is 13 residues long. CDR3 DNA: TGCAGTGCTAGAGATTTTTCTACCGGGGAGCTGTTTTTT. Protein sequence: CSARDFSTGELFF.